This TCR beta chain was sequenced for a study of T cell repertoires in cytomegalovirus infection. TCRdb called the reads again in MiXCR, with one record for every CDR3 protein. The repertoire has 400,000 to 600,000 distinct CDR3 sequences, about 44% of them found once; the top ten carry 43%. In the case of this clonotype: Antigen: not known.

Germline CDR1 and CDR2: LNHDA and SQIVND (reference sequence). The CDR3 spans 17 residues. V shed 5 bases and J shed 7 bases, with 26 bases lying between them. The input for sequencing was cultured PBMCs, taken from culture after CMV antigen stimulation. This clonotype was sampled from a human donor in good health (CMV status not recorded). Some clones in this sample may be carry-over from other donors' samples. This chain uses TRBV19 with TRBJ1-2; a possible D gene is TRBD1 (6 bases). The CDR3 DNA reads TGTGCCAGTAGTTTAAGGGACATCATCACCCGGCCCTCTGGCTACACCTTC. It is translated as CASSLRDIITRPSGYTF.